The 30 T cell receptor beta chains below all came from one sample that was sequenced in a study of blood T cell repertoires in COVID-19. Assay: immunoSEQ multiplex PCR; the TCRdb copy retains only in-frame clones and omits some. The sample records about 230,000 clones, approximately 90% being singletons. Sequenced material: peripheral blood. Receptors were obtained from a man aged 45-60 years with COVID-19, enrolled during active disease.

The V and J genes are TRBV10-3 and TRBJ2-7; possible D gene TRBD1, 6 bases. Looked up from germline, CDR1 is ENHRY and CDR2 is SYGVKD. The CDR3 extends over 13 amino acids. V was cut by 4 bases and J by 4 bases, with 11 bases left in between. The CDR3 DNA sequence: TGTGCCATCAGTGCAGGGGCAAAGTACGAGCAGTACTTC. This sequence encodes CAISAGAKYEQYF.

V gene TRBV4-2 combines with J gene TRBJ2-1, with 9 bases identical to TRBD2. The CDR3 loop spans 15 amino acids. Trimming took 3 bases from V and 5 from J; bases not matched to a gene: 5. CDR1 and CDR2 (germline): LGHNA, YNFKEQ. The CDR3 here is CASSQTASGDNEQFF. The DNA for the CDR3 is TGTGCCAGCAGCCAGACGGCTAGCGGGGACAATGAGCAGTTCTTC.

The chain uses TRBV5-4 and TRBJ2-7; TRBD1 aligns across 7 bases. Germline assignment: CDR1 SGHNT and CDR2 YYREEE (reference sequence). This CDR3 has 19 residues. J was trimmed by 10 bases and V by 0 bases; bases with no gene match: 25. The CDR3 nucleotides read TGTGCCAGCAGCTTGGATAGACGGGACAGTCGCGATTCTCGGCTCCACCAGTACTTC. It translates to CASSLDRRDSRDSRLHQYF.

J is TRBJ2-7 and V is TRBV24-1; 7 bases fit TRBD1. The V segment lost 3 bases and the J segment 6 bases; nucleotides outside the gene matches: 10. Germline V gives CDR1 KGHDR, CDR2 SFDVKD. CDR3 size: 15 residues. The CDR3 loop reads CATSDPRQGTSEQYF. The CDR3 DNA reads TGTGCCACCAGTGATCCGAGACAGGGAACTTCCGAGCAGTACTTC.

The V call is TRBV18, the J call TRBJ1-3; D is unresolved. Looked up from germline, CDR1 is KGHSH and CDR2 is LQKENI. V was clipped by 2 bases and J by 2 bases, with 16 bases between them. The CDR3 runs 17 residues. The CDR3 nucleotides are TGTGCCAGCTCACCATTGTTGGGAGCGGCGGCTGGAAACACCATATATTTT. Protein product: CASSPLLGAAAGNTIYF.

The rearrangement links TRBV30 to TRBJ1-3; D remains unclear. CDR3 length: 16 residues. V was trimmed by 2 bases and J by 0 bases, leaving 14 bases between them. Germline loops: CDR1 GTSNPN, CDR2 SVGIG (reference sequence). The CDR3 loop is CAWSQVLTSSGNTIYF. CDR3 nucleotide sequence: TGTGCCTGGAGTCAGGTGCTCACCAGCTCTGGAAACACCATATATTTT.

The chain employs TRBV28 and TRBJ1-4; D perhaps matches TRBD1 (6 bases). The germline V and J ends were trimmed by 10 bases and 3 bases, with 15 bases remaining between them. Germline CDR1 MDHEN, CDR2 SYDVKM. The CDR3 runs to 14 residues. CDR3 in DNA: TGTGCCACTACAAAGGGGGACGCTAATGAAAAACTGTTTTTT. Its protein product is CATTKGDANEKLFF. The complete variable domain, with remaining parts taken from reference TRBV28 and TRBJ1-4, reads DVKVTQSSRYLVKRTGEKVFLECVQDMDHENMFWYRQDPGLGLRLIYFSYDVKMKEKGDIPEGYSVSREKKERFSLILESASTNQTSMYLCATTKGDANEKLFFGSGTQLSVL.

The sample holds many counts of this clone. V gene TRBV2 combines with J gene TRBJ1-6; D not resolved. The germline V gene has CDR1 SNHLY and CDR2 FYNNEI. This CDR3 has 13 amino acids. Trimming shortened V by 8 bases and J by 6 bases, and 11 bases separated the two germline ends. CDR3 amino acids: CASAREGNSPLHF. As DNA, the CDR3 is TGTGCCAGCGCAAGGGAGGGTAATTCACCCCTCCACTTT.

Only one count was recorded for this clone. The chain carries TRBV6-2 or TRBV6-3 and TRBJ2-1, with 7 bases lining up with TRBD2. The CDR3 loop spans 16 amino acids. Trimming cost V 2 bases and J 2 bases; bases outside gene matches: 6. CDR1 is MNHEY, CDR2 SVGEGT, per germline. The chain's CDR3 is CASSYERGRPYNEQFF. In DNA, the CDR3 is TGTGCCAGCAGTTACGAGCGCGGGAGACCCTACAATGAGCAGTTCTTC.

V is TRBV3-1 (or the pseudogene TRBV3-2) and J is TRBJ1-4; TRBD1 aligns across 12 bases. J gave up 10 bases and V 1 base, and 4 bases lay outside the gene matches. Germline loops: CDR1 LGHDT, CDR2 YNNKEL (reference sequence). The CDR3 totals 15 residues. CDR3 loop: CASSQVGTGGGKLFF. The CDR3 nucleotides are TGTGCCAGCAGCCAAGTCGGGACAGGGGGCGGAAAACTGTTTTTT.

The V call is TRBV9, the J call TRBJ2-2; a possible D gene is TRBD1 (6 bases). CDR1 is SGDLS, CDR2 YYNGEE, per germline. V dropped 0 bases and J dropped 8 bases, with 8 bases sitting between them. The CDR3 is 13 residues long. DNA of the CDR3: TGTGCCAGCAGCGTAGTAACAGGGGGGGAGCTGTTTTTT. Its translation: CASSVVTGGELFF.

The rearrangement uses TRBV7-2 and TRBJ2-7; 7 bases match TRBD2. The germline V gene encodes CDR1 SGHTA and CDR2 FQGNSA. V lost 7 bases to trimming and J lost 6 bases; unmatched junction nucleotides: 12. The CDR3 has 14 residues. The CDR3 loop is CASTPGGSLFEQYF. CDR3 DNA: TGTGCCAGCACCCCGGGGGGATCCCTATTCGAGCAGTACTTC.

The gene calls are TRBV29-1 and TRBJ2-5; tentatively, D is TRBD1 (6 bases). Trimming took off 2 bases at V and 5 bases at J, with 6 bases between the two ends. From germline, CDR1 is SQVTM and CDR2 ANQGSEA. The CDR3 is 11 amino acids. The CDR3 DNA reads TGCAGCGTTGAACAGGGGGAGACCCAGTACTTC. Translating it yields CSVEQGETQYF.

The V and J genes are TRBV10-3 and TRBJ2-7, with TRBD1 matching 8 bases. The CDR3 consists of 14 residues. From germline, CDR1 is ENHRY and CDR2 SYGVKD. The junction had 3 bases not matched to a gene; V was cut back by 5 bases and J by 0 bases. As DNA, the CDR3 is TGTGCCATCAGTTTCGGACAGGGCTCCTACGAGCAGTACTTC. It specifies CAISFGQGSYEQYF.

Of note for this clone: Other DNA sequences in the same sample also yield this CDR3. The chain combines TRBV20-1 with TRBJ2-3; D possibly corresponds to TRBD1 (6 bases). Germline V gene lookup returns CDR1 DFQATT and CDR2 SNEGSKA (reference sequence). The CDR3 is 11 residues long. V lost 5 bases, J lost 6 bases, and 9 bases lay in between. CDR3 DNA: TGCAGTGCTGTTAGGGGGGATACGCAGTATTTT. Protein: CSAVRGDTQYF.

This clone was seen just once. The chain joins TRBV7-2 to TRBJ1-1; 9 bases fit TRBD1. The CDR3 contains 17 residues. CDR1 is SGHTA and CDR2 is FQGNSA in the germline V gene. The ends lost 4 bases at V and 0 bases at J; junction bases unmatched: 9. The CDR3 DNA sequence: TGTGCCAGCAGCTCCCGACAGGGGGTACCATTGAACACTGAAGCTTTCTTT. It encodes CASSSRQGVPLNTEAFF.

The genes are TRBV27 and TRBJ2-3; 12 positions agree with TRBD2. V gave up 10 bases and J gave up 6 bases; unmatched junction bases: 11. Germline lookup yields CDR1 MNHEY and CDR2 SMNVEV (reference sequence). This CDR3 region has 15 residues. In DNA form, the CDR3 reads TGTGCCACCCATCCGACTAGCGGGAGTGGGGATACGCAGTATTTT. The encoded protein is CATHPTSGSGDTQYF.

This chain joins TRBV27 and TRBJ1-6; D is unclear. This CDR3 has 12 residues. The V gene lost 6 bases and the J gene lost 8 bases, with 8 bases spanning the gap. Germline V gene lookup returns CDR1 MNHEY and CDR2 SMNVEV (reference sequence). The CDR3 loop reads CASSQLDSPLHF. The CDR3 coding sequence is TGTGCCAGCAGCCAACTGGATTCACCCCTCCACTTT.

V usage is TRBV7-6 and J usage is TRBJ1-4; D not resolved. With 5 bases removed from V and 8 bases from J, the gap between germline ends came to 9 bases. Germline CDR1 reads SGHVS; CDR2 reads FNYEAQ. This CDR3 is built from 12 residues. Here the CDR3 DNA reads TGTGCCAGCAGCCACGGGATGGAAAAACTGTTTTTT. Its protein product is CASSHGMEKLFF.

This chain joins TRBV7-2 and TRBJ1-1; 10 bases fit TRBD1. Germline CDR1 SGHTA, CDR2 FQGNSA. The CDR3 covers 15 residues. V was pared by 7 bases and J by 6 bases, with 11 bases of the junction left unmatched. CDR3 coding DNA: TGTGCCAGCATCGATGACAGGGGGCGCATAGCTGAAGCTTTCTTT. It translates to CASIDDRGRIAEAFF.

The chain uses TRBV4-1 and TRBJ2-7; D is perhaps TRBD2 (6 bases). V dropped 0 bases and J dropped 9 bases, with 12 bases sitting between them. The germline gives CDR1 MGHRA, CDR2 YSYEKL. The CDR3 loop spans 13 amino acids. As DNA, the CDR3 is TGCGCCAGCAGCCAAGAGAGAAGGGAGGCGCAGTACTTC. The encoded protein is CASSQERREAQYF.

CDR3 residues: CASSSPGVAGSSYEQYF. The CDR3 DNA sequence: TGTGCCAGCAGTTCCCCGGGCGTAGCGGGGAGCTCCTACGAGCAGTACTTC. The V call is TRBV6-2 or TRBV6-3, the J call TRBJ2-7, with TRBD2 matching over 8 bases. V was clipped by 4 bases and J by 0 bases; unmatched bases: 11. Germline assignment: CDR1 MNHEY and CDR2 SVGEGT. CDR3 length: 17 residues.

The chain links TRBV6-6 to TRBJ1-2, with a weak D call TRBD1 (6 bases). The germline V gene encodes CDR1 MNHNY and CDR2 SVGAGI (reference sequence). The ends were cut back, 7 bases at V and 4 bases at J, with 22 bases in the middle. The CDR3 extends over 16 amino acids. The CDR3 reads CASTQESRGIGYGYTF. CDR3 nucleotides: TGTGCCAGCACCCAGGAGTCGAGGGGGATCGGCTATGGCTACACCTTC.

This chain uses TRBV28 with TRBJ1-5; no firm D call. Deletions cut 3 bases from V and 7 bases from J, with 16 bases between. Per the germline V gene, CDR1 is MDHEN and CDR2 is SYDVKM. The CDR3 length is 15 residues. CDR3 amino acids: CASSFPNFGVQPQHF. CDR3 nucleotides: TGTGCCAGCAGTTTTCCGAATTTCGGTGTCCAGCCCCAGCATTTT.

The J gene is TRBJ2-1, the V gene TRBV19; 9 bases align to TRBD2. Germline assignment: CDR1 LNHDA and CDR2 SQIVND (reference sequence). This CDR3 contains 17 residues. J lost 9 bases, V lost 6 bases, and 18 bases had no gene match. CDR3 region: CASSLRAGGGADGEQFF. As DNA, the CDR3 is TGTGCCAGTAGCTTGAGGGCCGGCGGGGGGGCCGACGGTGAGCAGTTCTTC.

This clone has a handful of counts. CDR3 coding DNA: TGCGCCAGCAGCGGGGCCCAGGACAGGGGTTCCTACGAGCAGTACTTC. It specifies CASSGAQDRGSYEQYF. The V call is TRBV5-1, the J call TRBJ2-7; 9 bases map to TRBD1. Losses at the gene ends were 4 bases for V and 1 base for J; bases not matched to a gene: 9. CDR1 is SGHRS and CDR2 is YFSETQ in the germline V gene. The CDR3 runs 16 residues.

V gene TRBV4-1 combines with J gene TRBJ1-4, with 7 nucleotides matching TRBD1. Trimming removed 3 bases from V and 7 bases from J; junction bases left unmatched: 5. Germline V CDR1 and CDR2: MGHRA, YSYEKL. There are 14 residues in the CDR3. The CDR3 loop reads CASSHGTAGEKLFF. The DNA for the CDR3 is TGCGCCAGCAGCCACGGGACAGCAGGTGAAAAACTGTTTTTT.

The chain joins TRBV5-1 to TRBJ2-2; TRBD2 matches 9 bases. This CDR3 comprises 17 residues. Per the germline V gene, CDR1 is SGHRS and CDR2 is YFSETQ. The ends lost 6 bases at V and 0 bases at J; junction bases unmatched: 9. The CDR3 sequence: CASNLGTSFANTGELFF. Written as DNA, the CDR3 is TGCGCCAGCAATCTAGGGACTAGCTTCGCGAACACCGGGGAGCTGTTTTTT.

The rearrangement joins TRBV12-3 or TRBV12-4 to TRBJ2-2, with 11 bases matching TRBD1. The CDR3 is 13 amino acids. Trimming removed 6 bases from V and 6 bases from J; junction bases left unmatched: 0. CDR3 DNA sequence: TGTGCCAGCAGGGGACAGGGGGCCGGGGAGCTGTTTTTT. Translation: CASRGQGAGELFF.

V gene TRBV5-4 combines with J gene TRBJ2-5, with TRBD1 matching over 7 bases. Trimming cost V 5 bases and J 5 bases; bases outside gene matches: 12. From germline, CDR1 is SGHNT and CDR2 YYREEE (reference sequence). CDR3 length: 15 amino acids. The CDR3 DNA sequence: TGTGCCAGCAGGTTGACAGGTACAGGGGACGAGACCCAGTACTTC. This sequence encodes CASRLTGTGDETQYF.